This TCR beta chain stems from a study of blood T cell repertoires in COVID-19. Looking at the study overall: The cDNA or gDNA used as material had been derived from T cells, B-cell-depleted T cells, or PBMCs.

Patients at the Seattle site were enrolled during active infection and followed longitudinally. In the authors' workflow: The assay estimated nucleated cells by amplifying reference gene primers. Method: immunoSEQ multiplex PCR; TCRdb's copy keeps in-frame clones and lacks some. The D gene and trimming were derived from the DNA, and the V and J assignments and clone size from that table. This sample has around 150,000 clones; approximately 82% occur once, and the top ten carry 6.5% to 8.5%. This CDR3 region has 18 residues. Germline values: CDR1 SGHTA, CDR2 FQGNSA. With V trimmed by 2 bases and J by 4 bases, 13 bases remained unmatched.

The clonotype comes from a woman between 40 and 50 years old with COVID-19, enrolled during active disease. Sequencing input: peripheral blood. The V and J genes are TRBV7-2 and TRBJ2-1; 8 bases match TRBD2. DNA for the CDR3: TGTGCCAGCAGCTTAAGGGGGAGCGGGAGTCTTGTGTACAATGAGCAGTTCTTC. Encoded protein: CASSLRGSGSLVYNEQFF.